This T cell receptor beta chain was identified during a study of cytomegalovirus exposure and HLA in healthy donors. Study-wide points: Cytomegalovirus association was assigned to around 150 TCR beta chains.

Regarding this clone: No antigen is known for it.

Vbeta (60) and Jbeta (13) primers were used in the PCR. The repertoire was sequenced with immunoSEQ multiplex PCR; TCRdb's copy has only in-frame clones and lacks some. The repertoire includes about 110,000 clones, about four fifths of them detected once, and approximately 2.5% sits in the top ten. The V gene's germline CDR1 is SGHAT and CDR2 FQNNGV. Trimming took off 5 bases at V and 7 bases at J, with 9 bases between the two ends. The CDR3 has 12 residues. The receptor was derived from a man aged 25-40 years in good health and CMV-seropositive. V gene TRBV11-2 combines with J gene TRBJ1-3; no clear D gene. Sequenced: PBMCs. CDR3 residues: CASSATGNTIYF. CDR3 nucleotide sequence: TGTGCCAGCAGCGCCACGGGGAACACCATATATTTT.